The rows below give T cell receptor beta chains drawn from one sample of a study of shared clonotypes between healthy human individuals. TCRdb's table, derived via immunoSEQ multiplex PCR, lists solely in-frame clones and lacks some. There are about 2,100,000 clones in the sample; around 93% occur only once, and 1.5% to 2% lies in the top ten. Material for sequencing was naive CD8+ T cells from PBMCs. These receptors were taken from a man aged 18 to 29 in good health. Some clones in this sample may be carry-over from other donors' samples. CDR3s include the opening cysteine and the closing phenylalanine or tryptophan. D genes are given only for firm matches. Size tells how often a clone was seen (once, few, many) or the class of an expanded clone, and some rows leave it out.

abundance: NA
j_gene: TRBJ1-5
d_gene: TRBD1
v_gene: TRBV7-3
CDR3nt: TGTGCCAGCAGCTGCAGGGGGCGGGAGAATCAGCCCCAGCATTTT
CDR3aa: CASSCRGRENQPQHF

abundance: NA
j_gene: TRBJ2-1
d_gene: TRBD2
v_gene: TRBV27
CDR3nt: TGTGCCAGTCGAACGGGTTGGCGGGAGGGCCACTACAATGAGCAGTTCTTC
CDR3aa: CASRTGWREGHYNEQFF

abundance: NA
j_gene: TRBJ2-1
d_gene: TRBD2
v_gene: TRBV13
CDR3nt: TGTGCCAGCAGCTACCGCGTGGGAGCGGGAGTTTCTCCCCCCAATGAGCAGTTCTTC
CDR3aa: CASSYRVGAGVSPPNEQFF

abundance: NA
j_gene: TRBJ2-7
d_gene: NA
v_gene: TRBV29-1
CDR3nt: TGCAGCGTTGAAGATCGGGGGGCCCCCCACGAGCAGTACTTC
CDR3aa: CSVEDRGAPHEQYF

abundance: NA
j_gene: TRBJ2-1
d_gene: NA
v_gene: TRBV4-1
CDR3nt: TGCGCCAGCAGCCTTGAAGCGGAGCAGTTCTTC
CDR3aa: CASSLEAEQFF

abundance: NA
j_gene: TRBJ2-1
d_gene: NA
v_gene: TRBV15
CDR3nt: TGTGCCACCAGCTGGACGTCGGGAGACAATGAGCAGTTCTTC
CDR3aa: CATSWTSGDNEQFF

abundance: NA
j_gene: TRBJ2-7
d_gene: TRBD1
v_gene: TRBV4-3
CDR3nt: TGCGCCAGCAGCCAAGGGACAGGGTTGTCGGAGCAGTACTTC
CDR3aa: CASSQGTGLSEQYF

abundance: once
j_gene: TRBJ1-2
d_gene: NA
v_gene: TRBV9
CDR3nt: TGTGCCAGCAGCGATACCCGGGGGAGAGACGGCTACACCTTC
CDR3aa: CASSDTRGRDGYTF

abundance: NA
j_gene: TRBJ2-3
d_gene: NA
v_gene: TRBV12-5
CDR3nt: TGTGCTAGTGGTTCTACCACTGACAGCTACACAGATACGCAGTATTTT
CDR3aa: CASGSTTDSYTDTQYF

abundance: NA
j_gene: TRBJ2-7
d_gene: NA
v_gene: TRBV5-1
CDR3nt: TGCGCCAGCAGCCTGCGACTTGGGGGCGGGAGTAACTACGAGCAGTACTTC
CDR3aa: CASSLRLGGGSNYEQYF

abundance: NA
j_gene: TRBJ1-2
d_gene: NA
v_gene: TRBV29-1
CDR3nt: TGCAGCGTTGTCTTAGACAGTGGCTACTATGGCTACACCTTC
CDR3aa: CSVVLDSGYYGYTF

abundance: NA
j_gene: TRBJ2-7
d_gene: TRBD1
v_gene: TRBV5-8
CDR3nt: TGTGCCAGCAGCTGGGACAGGGAGTGGAGCGAGCAGTACTTC
CDR3aa: CASSWDREWSEQYF

abundance: once
j_gene: TRBJ1-2
d_gene: NA
v_gene: TRBV6-4
CDR3nt: TGTGCCAGCAGCGAAACAGGGTACCTCCTCGGGGCTAACTATGGCTACACCTTC
CDR3aa: CASSETGYLLGANYGYTF

abundance: NA
j_gene: TRBJ2-7
d_gene: NA
v_gene: TRBV7-9
CDR3nt: TGTGCCAGCAGCACCGGGACAAACTACGAGCAGTACTTC
CDR3aa: CASSTGTNYEQYF

abundance: NA
j_gene: TRBJ1-5
d_gene: NA
v_gene: TRBV19
CDR3nt: TGTGCCAGTAGTACCAAACTCGTCGTGTTGGCTAGCAATCAGCCCCAGCATTTT
CDR3aa: CASSTKLVVLASNQPQHF

abundance: NA
j_gene: TRBJ2-7
d_gene: NA
v_gene: TRBV7-8
CDR3nt: TGTGCCAGCAGCTTAGAGCTTTCACAGTCCTACGAGCAGTACTTC
CDR3aa: CASSLELSQSYEQYF

abundance: NA
j_gene: TRBJ1-1
d_gene: NA
v_gene: TRBV5-4
CDR3nt: TGTGCCAGCAGCTCGGAGAGCCGGAACAAAGGGTACACTGAAGCTTTCTTT
CDR3aa: CASSSESRNKGYTEAFF

abundance: NA
j_gene: TRBJ2-3
d_gene: NA
v_gene: TRBV9
CDR3nt: TGTGCCAGCAGCGTAGGGGACACCGGATGGGGCACAGATACGCAGTATTTT
CDR3aa: CASSVGDTGWGTDTQYF

abundance: NA
j_gene: TRBJ1-1
d_gene: NA
v_gene: TRBV5-1
CDR3nt: TGCGCCAGCAGCTTGGAGACTTTGGGAGAAGCTTTCTTT
CDR3aa: CASSLETLGEAFF

abundance: NA
j_gene: TRBJ2-7
d_gene: TRBD2
v_gene: TRBV5-1
CDR3nt: TGCGCCAGCAGCTTGGAAGACAGCCCTGGGACTAGCGACGAGCAGTACTTC
CDR3aa: CASSLEDSPGTSDEQYF

abundance: NA
j_gene: TRBJ2-7
d_gene: NA
v_gene: TRBV2
CDR3nt: TGTGCCAGCAGGACTACTCTGCGCGTCGAGGACTTCGTTTGGGAGCAGTACTTC
CDR3aa: CASRTTLRVEDFVWEQYF

abundance: NA
j_gene: TRBJ1-6
d_gene: TRBD1
v_gene: TRBV30
CDR3nt: TGTGCCTGGAGTGTGGGGACAGGCGGATCACCCCTCCACTTT
CDR3aa: CAWSVGTGGSPLHF

abundance: NA
j_gene: TRBJ2-7
d_gene: NA
v_gene: TRBV6-5
CDR3nt: TGTGCCAGCAGTTACACCGGGACAACCTACGAGCAGTACTTC
CDR3aa: CASSYTGTTYEQYF

abundance: NA
j_gene: TRBJ2-1
d_gene: NA
v_gene: TRBV28
CDR3nt: TGTGCCAGCAGTTTATTCGCGGGTGGAGACAAAGGTGAGCAGTTCTTC
CDR3aa: CASSLFAGGDKGEQFF

abundance: NA
j_gene: TRBJ2-7
d_gene: NA
v_gene: TRBV7-8
CDR3nt: TGTGCCAGCAGCCCCGCCTACGAGCAGTACTTC
CDR3aa: CASSPAYEQYF

abundance: NA
j_gene: TRBJ2-7
d_gene: NA
v_gene: TRBV9
CDR3nt: TGTGCCAGCAGCGTAGCTCCAAGGGGAGAAAGTTGCGAGCAGTACTTC
CDR3aa: CASSVAPRGESCEQYF

abundance: NA
j_gene: TRBJ2-7
d_gene: NA
v_gene: TRBV5-8
CDR3nt: TGTGCCAGCAGCCCGCTCGGGGGGCAGTACTTC
CDR3aa: CASSPLGGQYF

abundance: NA
j_gene: TRBJ2-2
d_gene: NA
v_gene: TRBV7-9
CDR3nt: TGTGCCAGCAGCTTCGGGACGGTGAACACCGGGGAGCTGTTTTTT
CDR3aa: CASSFGTVNTGELFF

abundance: once
j_gene: TRBJ2-7
d_gene: TRBD2
v_gene: TRBV6-5
CDR3nt: TGTGCCAGCAGTGCGGGACTAGCGGGATACGAGCAGTACTTC
CDR3aa: CASSAGLAGYEQYF